Included here is one T cell receptor (beta chain) sequence, with context. Trimming took 4 bases from V and 4 from J, leaving 13 bases between them. The germline V gene has CDR1 LGHNA and CDR2 YNFKEQ. The CDR3 is made up of 15 amino acids. This sample stems from a study of blood T cell repertoires in COVID-19. Study as a whole: The study drew acute and convalescent COVID-19 samples from the United States, Italy and Spain. PBMCs, B-cell-depleted T cells, or T cells provided the cDNA or gDNA that made up the material.

Original processing notes: From reference gene primer amplification, estimates of nucleated cell counts were derived. The table came from immunoSEQ multiplex PCR; TCRdb's copy has only in-frame clones and leaves some out. The DNA was the basis for D and trimming; V, J and clone size are from that table. The sample yields under 200,000 clones, about 88% seen once. The rearrangement joins TRBV4-2 to TRBJ1-4, with D uncertain. Source material: peripheral blood. The source of this sequence is a man aged 18-30 years with active or convalescent COVID-19. CDR3 nucleotide sequence: TGTGCCAGCAGCCCCCCCAGCAGCGGTAATGAAAAACTGTTTTTT. This sequence encodes CASSPPSSGNEKLFF.